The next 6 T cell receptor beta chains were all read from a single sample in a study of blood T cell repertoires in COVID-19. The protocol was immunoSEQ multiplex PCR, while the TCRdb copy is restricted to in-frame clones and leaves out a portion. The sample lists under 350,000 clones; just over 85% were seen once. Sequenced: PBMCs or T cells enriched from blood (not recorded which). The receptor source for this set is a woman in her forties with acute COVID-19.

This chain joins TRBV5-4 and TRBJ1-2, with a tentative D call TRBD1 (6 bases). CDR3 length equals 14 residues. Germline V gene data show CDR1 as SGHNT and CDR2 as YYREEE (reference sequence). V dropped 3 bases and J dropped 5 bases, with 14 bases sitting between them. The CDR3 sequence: CASSWDTKGYGYTF. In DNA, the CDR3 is TGTGCCAGCAGCTGGGACACCAAGGGGTATGGCTACACCTTC.

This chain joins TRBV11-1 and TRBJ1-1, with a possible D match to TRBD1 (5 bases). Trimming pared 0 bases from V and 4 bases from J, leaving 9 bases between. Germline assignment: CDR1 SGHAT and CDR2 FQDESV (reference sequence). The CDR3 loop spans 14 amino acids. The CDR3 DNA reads TGTGCCAGCAGCTTAGCAGGGGAGGGCACTGAAGCTTTCTTT. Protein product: CASSLAGEGTEAFF.

The CDR3 DNA is TGTGCCAGTAGTCGGGGGACAGGGCCATACTCTGGGGCCAACGTCCTGACTTTC. Residues: CASSRGTGPYSGANVLTF. J is TRBJ2-6 and V is TRBV19; 9 bases align to TRBD1. CDR3 length: 18 amino acids. V was pared by 5 bases and J by 0 bases, with 8 bases of the junction left unmatched. Germline values: CDR1 LNHDA, CDR2 SQIVND (reference sequence).

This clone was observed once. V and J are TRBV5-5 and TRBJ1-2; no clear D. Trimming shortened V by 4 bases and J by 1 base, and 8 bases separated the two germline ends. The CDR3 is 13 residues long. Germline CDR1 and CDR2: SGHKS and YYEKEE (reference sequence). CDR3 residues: CASSDASNYGYTF. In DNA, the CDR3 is TGTGCCAGCAGCGACGCTAGTAACTATGGCTACACCTTC.

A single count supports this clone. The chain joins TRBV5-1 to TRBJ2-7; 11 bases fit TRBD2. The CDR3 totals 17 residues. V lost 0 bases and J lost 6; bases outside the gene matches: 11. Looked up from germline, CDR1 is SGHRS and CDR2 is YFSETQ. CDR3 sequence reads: CASSLGSTSGSLSEQYF. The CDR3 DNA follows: TGCGCCAGCAGCTTGGGTTCTACTAGCGGGAGTCTATCCGAGCAGTACTTC. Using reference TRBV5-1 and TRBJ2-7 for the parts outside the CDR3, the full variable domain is KAGVTQTPRYLIKTRGQQVTLSCSPISGHRSVSWYQQTPGQGLQFLFEYFSETQRNKGNFPGRFSGRQFSNSRSEMNVSTLELGDSALYLCASSLGSTSGSLSEQYFGPGTRLTVT.

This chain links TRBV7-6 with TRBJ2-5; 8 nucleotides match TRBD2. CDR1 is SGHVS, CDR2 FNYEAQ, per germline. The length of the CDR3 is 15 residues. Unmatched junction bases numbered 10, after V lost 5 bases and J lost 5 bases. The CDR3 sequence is CASSPVSGAGETQYF. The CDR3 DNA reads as TGTGCCAGCAGCCCAGTTAGCGGGGCCGGGGAGACCCAGTACTTC.